Below, 24 T cell receptor beta chains from the same sample are listed, as sequenced in a study of shared clonotypes between healthy human individuals. Naive CD8 cells, CD45RO-negative and positively selected for CCR7, excluded terminally differentiated effector memory CD45RA+ cells. Only in-frame clones appear in the TCRdb table, and some are missing; sequencing was by immunoSEQ multiplex PCR. The data contain approximately 720,000 clones, 92% of them singletons. Sample: naive CD8+ T cells sorted from blood. These receptor sequences come from a man aged 30-40 years in good health.

This chain connects TRBV11-2 to TRBJ2-7, with TRBD2 identical over 14 bases. V lost 2 bases and J lost 9; bases outside the gene matches: 6. Germline loops: CDR1 SGHAT, CDR2 FQNNGV. The CDR3 is 15 residues long. CDR3 nucleotides: TGTGCCAGCAGCTTATCGGGACTAGCGGGAGCGGTGCAGTACTTC. Its protein is CASSLSGLAGAVQYF.

This clone has only a few counts. The V and J genes are TRBV29-1 and TRBJ1-2, with D unclear. The CDR3 extends over 11 amino acids. Trimming stripped 7 bases from V and 5 bases from J, with 11 bases between. Germline CDR1 SQVTM, CDR2 ANQGSEA. CDR3 amino acids: CSASGPYGYTF. For the CDR3, the DNA is TGCAGCGCCTCCGGGCCATATGGCTACACCTTC.

The chain uses TRBV27 and TRBJ2-7; D unresolved. The germline gives CDR1 MNHEY, CDR2 SMNVEV (reference sequence). The CDR3 runs to 16 residues. V was pared by 5 bases and J by 5 bases, with 22 bases between. The DNA for the CDR3 is TGTGCCAGCAGTCCACGCGGCGATTTGGGTGTCGACGAGCAGTACTTC. The encoded protein is CASSPRGDLGVDEQYF.

The chain combines TRBV5-4 with TRBJ2-1; D is uncertain. The CDR3 loop spans 12 amino acids. V lost 2 bases and J 8 bases, leaving 8 bases between the germline ends. CDR1 and CDR2 from the germline V gene are SGHNT and YYREEE (reference sequence). CDR3 sequence reads: CASSLGTYEQFF. In DNA, the CDR3 is TGTGCCAGCAGCTTAGGAACTTATGAGCAGTTCTTC.

The chain combines TRBV10-2 with TRBJ2-7, with TRBD2 matching 10 bases. This CDR3 region has 11 residues. Germline values: CDR1 WSHSY, CDR2 SAAADI. With 6 bases clipped from V and 7 bases from J, the junction kept 0 bases outside the gene matches. CDR3 sequence: CASRGLAEQYF. As DNA, the CDR3 is TGCGCCAGCAGGGGACTAGCGGAGCAGTACTTC.

This chain connects TRBV27 to TRBJ1-5, with D unresolved. The CDR3 has 13 amino acids. Trimming left V 3 bases short and J 2 bases short, with 5 bases between. Germline V CDR1 and CDR2: MNHEY, SMNVEV (reference sequence). The CDR3 is CASSFLGNQPQHF. The DNA of the CDR3 is TGTGCCAGCAGTTTTCTTGGCAATCAGCCCCAGCATTTT.

The chain combines TRBV5-6 with TRBJ1-5; maybe TRBD1 (5 bases). Germline V gives CDR1 SGHDT, CDR2 YYEEEE. The CDR3 consists of 18 residues. V was clipped by 0 bases and J by 4 bases, with 20 bases between them. CDR3 protein: CASSLGTLESIGNQPQHF. The CDR3 nucleotides read TGTGCCAGCAGCTTGGGGACACTGGAGTCCATAGGAAATCAGCCCCAGCATTTT.

V is TRBV7-9 and J is TRBJ1-1; a possible D gene is TRBD1 (5 bases). Germline CDR1 SEHNR, CDR2 FQNEAQ (reference sequence). V gave up 3 bases and J gave up 4 bases, with 6 bases separating them. The CDR3 runs 12 residues. The CDR3 loop is CASSFDSTEAFF. The CDR3 coding sequence is TGTGCCAGCAGCTTCGACAGCACTGAAGCTTTCTTT.

The chain joins TRBV19 to TRBJ1-2, with D possibly matching TRBD1 (5 bases). V was pared by 3 bases and J by 0 bases, with 8 bases between. This CDR3 has 14 amino acids. CDR1 and CDR2 (germline): LNHDA, SQIVND (reference sequence). The CDR3 bases are TGTGCCAGTAGTATCCGACAGACTAACTATGGCTACACCTTC. This codes for CASSIRQTNYGYTF.

This chain joins TRBV29-1 and TRBJ2-7; D gene unclear. This CDR3 has 13 residues. CDR1 is SQVTM and CDR2 is ANQGSEA in the germline V gene. Trimming took 7 bases from V and 2 from J, leaving 15 bases between them. CDR3 DNA sequence: TGCAGCGCCCTCGCCAGCGAGACCTACGAGCAGTACTTC. As protein: CSALASETYEQYF.

The J gene is TRBJ2-1, the V gene TRBV7-3; tentative D call: TRBD2 (5 bases). CDR3 length equals 15 residues. Between the trimmed V and J ends, which lost 6 bases and 2 bases, there was a span of 14 bases. Germline loops: CDR1 SGHTA, CDR2 FQGTGA. CDR3 amino acids: CASRLGSATYNEQFF. The CDR3 bases are TGTGCCAGCAGGCTGGGGAGCGCTACCTACAATGAGCAGTTCTTC.

The count of this clone is one. This chain links TRBV11-2 with TRBJ2-7; unclear D gene. CDR3 size: 16 residues. The germline V gene encodes CDR1 SGHAT and CDR2 FQNNGV. V was trimmed by 2 bases and J by 2 bases, leaving 16 bases between them. The CDR3 region has the DNA TGTGCCAGCAGCTTAAATAGTTGGACGGCGACCTACGAGCAGTACTTC. Translating gives CASSLNSWTATYEQYF. The full variable domain, rest sourced from reference TRBV11-2 and TRBJ2-7, is EAGVAQSPRYKIIEKRQSVAFWCNPISGHATLYWYQQILGQGPKLLIQFQNNGVVDDSQLPKDRFSAERLKGVDSTLKIQPAKLEDSAVYLCASSLNSWTATYEQYFGPGTRLTVT.

This clone was recorded only once. The chain employs TRBV7-2 and TRBJ2-1, with D possibly TRBD1 on 5 matching bases. This CDR3 has 14 amino acids. Trimming cost V 8 bases and J 0 bases, with 11 bases left between them. The germline V gene has CDR1 SGHTA and CDR2 FQGNSA. CDR3 sequence reads: CASLRDSSYNEQFF. The CDR3 DNA reads TGTGCCAGCCTGCGAGACAGCTCCTACAATGAGCAGTTCTTC.

This clone was seen a single time. The genes are TRBV27 and TRBJ2-1; the D is unclear. The length of the CDR3 is 13 residues. V lost 6 bases, J lost 10 bases, and 16 bases lay in between. The germline gives CDR1 MNHEY, CDR2 SMNVEV (reference sequence). As DNA, the CDR3 is TGTGCCAGCAGCCCAAGCACGGTATCGGAGCAGTTCTTC. Translated: CASSPSTVSEQFF.

Comment on this clone: The identical CDR3 is also encoded by other nucleotide sequences in the sample. This chain joins TRBV7-6 and TRBJ2-3; no firm D call. Trimming left V 1 base short and J 2 bases short, with 7 bases between. The CDR3 runs to 14 residues. From germline, CDR1 is SGHVS and CDR2 FNYEAQ. The CDR3 bases are TGTGCCAGCAGCTTAGTAGGCGACACAGATACGCAGTATTTT. The encoded protein is CASSLVGDTDTQYF.

The genes are TRBV10-3 and TRBJ2-7; D call uncertain. V lost 0 bases and J lost 0, with 15 bases in between. Germline V CDR1 and CDR2: ENHRY, SYGVKD. The CDR3 covers 17 residues. The CDR3 here is CAISESPRSRSSYEQYF. The DNA of the CDR3 is TGTGCCATCAGTGAGTCCCCTCGCAGCCGGAGCTCCTACGAGCAGTACTTC.

V gene TRBV7-9 combines with J gene TRBJ2-7; D might be TRBD2 (6 bases). There are 14 residues in the CDR3. V shed 2 bases and J shed 7 bases, with 15 bases lying between them. The germline V gene encodes CDR1 SEHNR and CDR2 FQNEAQ (reference sequence). CDR3 loop: CASSLITPGDEQYF. The DNA of the CDR3 is TGTGCCAGCAGCTTAATTACCCCGGGAGATGAGCAGTACTTC.

The gene calls are TRBV6-6 and TRBJ2-7, with D hard to call. V was trimmed by 2 bases and J by 3 bases, leaving 14 bases between them. Germline lookup yields CDR1 MNHNY and CDR2 SVGAGI (reference sequence). This CDR3 comprises 15 residues. The DNA for the CDR3 is TGTGCCAGCAGTTACGGGTCCCCCTCACACTACGAGCAGTACTTC. Amino acids: CASSYGSPSHYEQYF.

The rearrangement uses TRBV5-5 and TRBJ1-2; no clear D gene. Germline CDR1 reads SGHKS; CDR2 reads YYEKEE (reference sequence). CDR3 size: 12 residues. V was pared by 1 base and J by 6 bases, with 7 bases between. The CDR3, as DNA: TGTGCCAGCAGCTTGCGGGCGGATGGCTACACCTTC. This codes for CASSLRADGYTF. The full variable domain, completed using reference TRBV5-5 and TRBJ1-2, is DAGVTQSPTHLIKTRGQQVTLRCSPISGHKSVSWYQQVLGQGPQFIFQYYEKEERGRGNFPDRFSARQFPNYSSELNVNALLLGDSALYLCASSLRADGYTFGSGTRLTVV.

J is TRBJ2-7 and V is TRBV15; D not certain. The germline gives CDR1 LNHNV, CDR2 YYDKDF (reference sequence). The length of the CDR3 is 17 residues. V lost 0 bases to trimming and J lost 0 bases, with 15 bases between them. The CDR3 DNA reads as TGTGCCACCAGCAGAGATCGTGATAGCCCAAGCTCCTACGAGCAGTACTTC. Residues: CATSRDRDSPSSYEQYF. Combining the CDR3 with reference TRBV15 and TRBJ2-7 gives the whole variable domain DAMVIQNPRYQVTQFGKPVTLSCSQTLNHNVMYWYQQKSSQAPKLLFHYYDKDFNNEADTPDNFQSRRPNTSFCFLDIRSPGLGDTAMYLCATSRDRDSPSSYEQYFGPGTRLTVT.

V usage is TRBV11-2 and J usage is TRBJ2-7; D uncertain. CDR1 and CDR2 (germline): SGHAT, FQNNGV. The CDR3 spans 12 residues. Trimming stripped 5 bases from V and 6 bases from J, with 11 bases between. The CDR3 DNA reads as TGTGCCAGCAGCCCCGGGCCGGTCGAGCAGTACTTC. Amino acids: CASSPGPVEQYF.

The CDR3 loop reads CASSLTAAVTDTQYF. CDR3 nucleotides: TGTGCCAGCAGTTTAACGGCCGCAGTGACAGATACGCAGTATTTT. The J gene is TRBJ2-3, the V gene TRBV27, with D uncertain. Trimming left V 2 bases short and J 3 bases short, with 12 bases between. This CDR3 comprises 15 residues. Per germline, CDR1 MNHEY and CDR2 SMNVEV (reference sequence).

The chain is built from TRBV6-4 and TRBJ2-6; D tentatively fits TRBD1 or TRBD2 (5 bases each). The CDR3 spans 15 residues. The germline gives CDR1 MRHNA, CDR2 SNTAGT. V was shortened by 2 bases and J by 3 bases, with 8 bases between the two germline ends. The CDR3 loop is CASSDRGDGANVLTF. Written as DNA, the CDR3 is TGTGCCAGCAGTGACCGAGGGGATGGGGCCAACGTCCTGACTTTC.

The CDR3 nucleotides read TGTGCCAGCAGGGACAGGGGCGGCGGGGAGCTGTTTTTT. Protein product: CASRDRGGGELFF. The V and J genes are TRBV25-1 and TRBJ2-2; 9 nucleotides align to TRBD1. V lost 6 bases, J lost 7 bases, and 3 bases stayed unmatched. Germline CDR1 MGHDK, CDR2 SYGVNS. The CDR3 extends over 13 amino acids.